A selection of T cell receptor beta chains follows, all from one sample in a study of cytomegalovirus exposure and HLA in healthy donors. Profiling relied on immunoSEQ multiplex PCR, and the TCRdb table lists in-frame clones only, not all of them. Among roughly 110,000 clones listed, 65% to 80% were seen once. The sequenced sample was PBMCs. These receptors were collected from a woman aged 45-59 years in good health and CMV-seropositive. Each CDR3 is given with its conserved first and last residue. D genes are given only for firm matches. Size values are once, few and many counts, or a class for expanded clones, and some rows have none.

j_call v_call d_call clone_size cdr3_nt cdr3_aa
TRBJ1-5 TRBV14 - - TGTGCCAGCAGCCAAGATAGAGTTCAGCCCCAGCATTTT CASSQDRVQPQHF
TRBJ2-3 TRBV7-2 TRBD2 - TGTGCCAGCAGTTCCCACGGGGGGGATGGGGTTTGGCAGTATTTT CASSSHGGDGVWQYF
TRBJ2-3 TRBV6-1 - few TGTGCCAGCAGGTCGGACAGTGAGGTCACAGATACGCAGTATTTT CASRSDSEVTDTQYF
TRBJ2-7 TRBV7-9 TRBD1 - TGTGCCACCGACGGAAGGACAGGGTTCTCTTCTAGGTACGAGCAGTACTTC CATDGRTGFSSRYEQYF
TRBJ2-2 TRBV6-6 - - TGTGCCAGCCTAGCCGTGAGGGACACCGGGGAGCTGTTTTTT CASLAVRDTGELFF
TRBJ2-1 TRBV5-5 - - TGTGCCAGCAGCCTGGGACTCGTCAGCTCCTACAATGAGCAGTTCTTC CASSLGLVSSYNEQFF
TRBJ2-1 TRBV7-9 - once TGTGCCAGCAGCAACGGCGGGTTGCCCTACAATGAGCAGTTCTTC CASSNGGLPYNEQFF
TRBJ2-1 TRBV7-2 TRBD2 - TGTGCCAGCACCCGGACTAGCGGGGCGTCCAATGAGCAGTTCTTC CASTRTSGASNEQFF
TRBJ2-7 TRBV28 TRBD1 - TGTGCCAGCAGCCCCGGGACAGGGGTCACCGAGCAGTACTTC CASSPGTGVTEQYF
TRBJ2-1 TRBV5-1 TRBD1 once TGCGCCAGCAGCCCGTGGGGACAGGGGGCGTTTGAGCAGTTCTTC CASSPWGQGAFEQFF
TRBJ1-5 TRBV5-1 TRBD1 once TGCGCCAGCAGCCGGACAGGGGGGAATCAGCCCCAGCATTTT CASSRTGGNQPQHF
TRBJ1-2 TRBV6-4 - - TGTGCCAGCAGTGAACGGGATTTAGATGCTAACTATGGCTACACCTTC CASSERDLDANYGYTF
TRBJ2-7 TRBV28 - - TGTGCCAGCAGGGGGGTACTCCGGGACAAAGATTACGAGCAGTACTTC CASRGVLRDKDYEQYF
TRBJ1-1 TRBV5-1 - - TGCGCCAGCAGCTTGGTGTCGGGGAGGGGCACTGAAGCTTTCTTT CASSLVSGRGTEAFF
TRBJ1-5 TRBV6-8 - few TGTGCCAGCAGTGTCCAGGGGACGGGCAATCAGCCCCAGCATTTT CASSVQGTGNQPQHF
TRBJ2-7 TRBV2 - - TGTGCCAGCAGCCCTGCCTCTAACGAGCAGTACTTC CASSPASNEQYF
TRBJ1-4 TRBV4-3 - - TGCGCCAGCAGCCGGGCCTACGCAGCTAATGAAAAACTGTTTTTT CASSRAYAANEKLFF
TRBJ1-2 TRBV28 - - TGTGCCAGCAGTTTCCGGCCGAGGTATGGCTACACCTTC CASSFRPRYGYTF
TRBJ1-2 TRBV7-3 - few TGTGCCAGCAGCCCCGGGGGTAGGGAGTCAAGTGGCTACACCTTC CASSPGGRESSGYTF
TRBJ1-2 TRBV5-1 - - TGCGCCAGCAGCAGAGGACAGAACTATGGCTACACCTTC CASSRGQNYGYTF
TRBJ1-1 TRBV13 - - TGTGCCAGCAGCTTAGAAGAGGAGGGGAACACTGAAGCTTTCTTT CASSLEEEGNTEAFF
TRBJ1-1 TRBV30 TRBD1 - TGTGCCTGGATAAGGGGGCAAGGGAACACTGAAGCTTTCTTT CAWIRGQGNTEAFF
TRBJ1-5 TRBV6-5 - - TGTGCCAGCAGTTACTCTAGGGGTAATCAGCCCCAGCATTTT CASSYSRGNQPQHF
TRBJ2-1 TRBV7-2 - - TGTGCCAGCAGCCGCAGTCGCTCCTACAATGAGCAGTTCTTC CASSRSRSYNEQFF
TRBJ1-5 TRBV29-1 - - TGCAGCGTTGCGGGGGATACGCAGCCCCAGCATTTT CSVAGDTQPQHF
TRBJ2-7 TRBV7-9 - once TGTGCCAGCAGAATAGGGGCTGGCGAGCAGTACTTC CASRIGAGEQYF
TRBJ2-7 TRBV5-6 - - TGTGCCAGCAGTCGAAGCTCCTACGGGCAGTACTTC CASSRSSYGQYF
TRBJ2-7 TRBV5-6 - - TGTGCCAGCAGCTTGGTTACCGGTTTCGAGCAGTACTTC CASSLVTGFEQYF
TRBJ2-1 TRBV5-1 TRBD1 - TGCGCCAGCAGCTTGGAGGGACAGGGGTATGAGCAGTTCTTC CASSLEGQGYEQFF
TRBJ2-3 TRBV5-4 TRBD1 - TGTGCCAGCAGTGATCGTGCGGGACAGGTGAGCACAGATACGCAGTATTTT CASSDRAGQVSTDTQYF
TRBJ1-6 TRBV7-2 TRBD1 - TGTGCCAGCAGCTTAGAACGGGACAGACTTAATTCACCCCTCCACTTT CASSLERDRLNSPLHF
TRBJ1-2 TRBV5-1 TRBD1 - TGCGCCAGCAGCAACCGGGACAGGGGCTCGGGCTGGGATGGCTACACCTTC CASSNRDRGSGWDGYTF
TRBJ1-5 TRBV6-5 - - TGTGCCAGCAATCAGGGAATGGGGAAATTAGCCCAGCATTTT CASNQGMGKLAQHF
TRBJ1-1 TRBV9 TRBD1 - TGTGCCAGCAGCCCAAGCACAGGGGTGCTTGGGTCTTTCTTT CASSPSTGVLGSFF
TRBJ2-2 TRBV5-1 TRBD2 - TGCGCCAGCAGCTTTCCGGGGGGAGTAGACGGGGAGCTGTTTTTT CASSFPGGVDGELFF
TRBJ1-1 TRBV7-3 - once TGTGCCAGCAGCTTTATGCAGATCATGAACACTGAAGCTTTCTTT CASSFMQIMNTEAFF
TRBJ1-2 TRBV10-3 - - TGTGCCATCAGTGAGTCGTGGGGGGGGACAACCTATGGCTACACCTTC CAISESWGGTTYGYTF
TRBJ2-1 TRBV6-1 TRBD2 - TGTGCCAGCAGTGCTATTCTAGCGGGGGCCACCAGGAGCTCCTACAATGAGCAGTTCTTC CASSAILAGATRSSYNEQFF
TRBJ2-3 TRBV6-1 - - TGTGCCAGCAGTGAGGCAGCGGTGTACACAGATACGCAGTATTTT CASSEAAVYTDTQYF
TRBJ1-2 TRBV5-1 - - TGCGCCAGCAGCTTGGGGGGGGAGAGAATCAACTATGGCTACACCTTC CASSLGGERINYGYTF
TRBJ1-2 TRBV5-4 - - TGTGCCAGCAGCTCTGGGGCGCAGAACTATGGCTACACCTTC CASSSGAQNYGYTF
TRBJ2-1 TRBV7-2 TRBD2 - TGTGCCAGCAGCTTCGAGACTAGCGGGGGGGCCTATGAGCAGTTCTTC CASSFETSGGAYEQFF
TRBJ2-6 TRBV7-9 - - TGTGCCAGCAGCTTCTCAACAGGGACTGGGGCCAACGTCCTGACTTTC CASSFSTGTGANVLTF
TRBJ1-3 TRBV18 - - TGTGCCAGCTCACCACTATGGGGAGCGCCTTCTGGAAACACCATATATTTT CASSPLWGAPSGNTIYF
TRBJ2-3 TRBV5-1 TRBD2 - TGCGCCAGCAGCTCTAGCGGGGCTTACACAGATACGCAGTATTTT CASSSSGAYTDTQYF
TRBJ1-4 TRBV11-2 TRBD1 - TGTGCCAGCAGGCGGGCTTTTCACAGGGGGAATGAAAAACTGTTTTTT CASRRAFHRGNEKLFF
TRBJ2-2 TRBV5-4 TRBD1 - TGTGCCAGCAGCCCCGTGAGACAGGGGACCGCGAACACCGGGGAGCTGTTTTTT CASSPVRQGTANTGELFF
TRBJ2-5 TRBV2 TRBD1 few TGTGCCAGCAGAGGACAGGCAGCAGGGACCCAGTACTTC CASRGQAAGTQYF
TRBJ2-2 TRBV7-2 - once TGTGCCAGCGGTAGACAGGGGAGGGACACCGGGGAGCTGTTTTTT CASGRQGRDTGELFF
TRBJ2-3 TRBV5-4 TRBD2 - TGTGCCAGCAGCCACCTAGCGGGGGGACAAGATACGCAGTATTTT CASSHLAGGQDTQYF
TRBJ2-7 TRBV7-9 TRBD2 - TGTGCCAGCAGCAATAGCGGGGGCATCTACGAGCAGTACTTC CASSNSGGIYEQYF
TRBJ2-6 TRBV5-4 TRBD1 few TGTGCCAGCAGCGGTGGACAGGGGGGAAGCTGGGGGGCCAACGTCCTGACTTTC CASSGGQGGSWGANVLTF
TRBJ2-3 TRBV11-2 TRBD2 - TGTGCCAGCAGCTTGCCGGCGGGGGGCGGGAATACGCAGTATTTT CASSLPAGGGNTQYF
TRBJ2-3 TRBV7-7 TRBD2 - TGTGCTAGCAGTTCTCTAGCGGGGGGCACGGATACGCAGTATTTT CASSSLAGGTDTQYF
TRBJ2-5 TRBV5-1 TRBD1 - TGCGCCAGCAGCCAATCGGTTACAGGGGTTGAGCAGTACTTC CASSQSVTGVEQYF